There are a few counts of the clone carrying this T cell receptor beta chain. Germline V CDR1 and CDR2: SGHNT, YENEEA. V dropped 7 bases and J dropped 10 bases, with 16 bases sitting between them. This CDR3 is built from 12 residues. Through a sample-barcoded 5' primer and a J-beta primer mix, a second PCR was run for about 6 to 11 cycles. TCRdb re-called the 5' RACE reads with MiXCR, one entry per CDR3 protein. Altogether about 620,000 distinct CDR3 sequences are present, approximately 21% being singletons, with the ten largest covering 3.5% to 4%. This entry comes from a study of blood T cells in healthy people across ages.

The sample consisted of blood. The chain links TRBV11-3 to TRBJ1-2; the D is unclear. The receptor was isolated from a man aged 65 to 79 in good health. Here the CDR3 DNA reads TGTGCCAGCATCCTTCACGCATCGTCCTACACCTTC. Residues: CASILHASSYTF.